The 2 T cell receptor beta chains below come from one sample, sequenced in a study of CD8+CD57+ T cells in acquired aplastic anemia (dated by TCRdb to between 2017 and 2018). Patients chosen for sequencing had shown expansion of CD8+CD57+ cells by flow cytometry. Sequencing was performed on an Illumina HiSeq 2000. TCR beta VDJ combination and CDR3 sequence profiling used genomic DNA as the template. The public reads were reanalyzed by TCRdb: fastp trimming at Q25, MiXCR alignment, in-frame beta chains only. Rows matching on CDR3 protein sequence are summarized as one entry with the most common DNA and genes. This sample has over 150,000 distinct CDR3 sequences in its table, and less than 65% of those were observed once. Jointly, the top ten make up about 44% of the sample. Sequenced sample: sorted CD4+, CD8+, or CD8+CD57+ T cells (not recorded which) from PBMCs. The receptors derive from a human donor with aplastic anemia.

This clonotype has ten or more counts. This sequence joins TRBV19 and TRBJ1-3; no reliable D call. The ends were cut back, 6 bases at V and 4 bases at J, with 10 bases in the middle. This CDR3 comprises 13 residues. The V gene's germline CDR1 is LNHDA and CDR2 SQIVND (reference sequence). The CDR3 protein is CASSPREGNTIYF. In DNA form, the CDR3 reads TGTGCCAGTAGCCCACGGGAAGGAAACACCATATATTTT.

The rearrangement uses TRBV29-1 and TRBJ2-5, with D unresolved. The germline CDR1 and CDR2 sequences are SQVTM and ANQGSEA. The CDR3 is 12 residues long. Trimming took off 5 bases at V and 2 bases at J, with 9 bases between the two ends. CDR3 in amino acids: CSVRPAQETQYF. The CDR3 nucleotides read TGCAGCGTTCGTCCAGCTCAAGAGACCCAGTACTTC.